These 15 T cell receptor beta chains share one sample of origin, sequenced in a study of shared clonotypes between healthy human individuals (dated by TCRdb to the early 2020s). The library was generated by the immunoSEQ multiplex PCR assay. Entries here come from immuneACCESS through TCRdb and include only in-frame sequences with V and J called. Some clones fail to appear in such tables; in the studies checked, an unresolved V gene covers under half of the shortfall, and the cause of the remainder is unknown. This sample has about 580,000 clones in its table, and roughly 98% of those were observed once. 0.25% to 0.35% of the sample is held by the ten biggest clonotypes. For the CD8 naive samples, CD45RO-negative cells were positively selected for CCR7, yielding a CD45RA+CCR7+ population from which TemRA cells were excluded. The source material was naive CD8+ T cells sorted from blood. The cell subset or site label of this sample denotes: CD45RA+CCR7+. The source is a man aged 30 to 45 in good health.

This sequence joins TRBV27 and TRBJ2-7; TRBD2 agrees at 8 bases. Germline CDR1 is MNHEY and CDR2 is SMNVEV (reference sequence). Trimming cost V 5 bases and J 4 bases; bases outside gene matches: 10. The CDR3 has 15 residues. This chain's CDR3 is CASSAGSGSLYEQYF. CDR3 bases: TGTGCCAGCAGTGCAGGAAGCGGGAGTCTTTACGAGCAGTACTTC.

The chain recombines TRBV5-5 with TRBJ2-2; no clear D gene. This CDR3 contains 16 residues. CDR1 is SGHKS, CDR2 YYEKEE, per germline (reference sequence). Trimming pared 4 bases from V and 0 bases from J, leaving 13 bases between. The CDR3 is CASSLDWATNTGELFF. CDR3 DNA: TGTGCCAGCAGCCTCGACTGGGCAACGAACACCGGGGAGCTGTTTTTT.

The gene calls are TRBV6-6 and TRBJ2-3; a possible D gene is TRBD2 (6 bases). V lost 8 bases to trimming and J lost 2 bases, with 14 bases between them. Germline V gene lookup returns CDR1 MNHNY and CDR2 SVGAGI (reference sequence). The CDR3 is made up of 14 amino acids. The CDR3 coding sequence is TGTGCCAGCGGGGGGAGTGCGGACACAGATACGCAGTATTTT. It codes for CASGGSADTDTQYF.

This chain joins TRBV7-9 and TRBJ2-1; 8 bases are a match to TRBD2. The CDR3 consists of 13 residues. V shed 3 bases and J 10 bases; nucleotides not matched to a gene: 5. Germline V gives CDR1 SEHNR, CDR2 FQNEAQ (reference sequence). The CDR3: CASSFSGNIEQFF. The CDR3 DNA reads as TGTGCCAGCAGCTTTAGCGGGAACATCGAGCAGTTCTTC.

This chain connects TRBV5-1 to TRBJ2-1; D remains unclear. Germline values: CDR1 SGHRS, CDR2 YFSETQ. The CDR3 extends over 14 amino acids. Trimming pared 0 bases from V and 1 base from J, leaving 5 bases between. This chain's CDR3 is CASSLVPSYNEQFF. The CDR3 DNA reads as TGCGCCAGCAGCTTGGTGCCATCCTACAATGAGCAGTTCTTC.

This clone is a singleton in its sample. The rearrangement joins TRBV6-5 to TRBJ2-3; 12 nucleotides agree with TRBD1. The CDR3 sequence is 16 residues long. Unmatched junction bases numbered 4, after V lost 2 bases and J lost 4 bases. Per germline, CDR1 MNHEY and CDR2 SVGAGI. In DNA, the CDR3 is TGTGCCAGCAGTTACAATCGGGACAGGGGGCCAGATACGCAGTATTTT. Residues: CASSYNRDRGPDTQYF.

The chain links TRBV5-1 to TRBJ2-5; the D gene could be TRBD1 or TRBD2 (5 bases each). The CDR3 length is 16 residues. Germline CDR1 is SGHRS and CDR2 is YFSETQ. V lost 1 base to trimming and J lost 0 bases, with 13 bases between them. CDR3 protein: CASSLSTRGHQETQYF. CDR3 in DNA: TGCGCCAGCAGCTTGAGCACGAGGGGCCACCAAGAGACCCAGTACTTC.

The chain couples TRBV5-1 to TRBJ1-1; the D is unclear. The germline V and J ends were trimmed by 4 bases and 4 bases, with 11 bases remaining between them. The CDR3 length is 13 residues. Germline V gives CDR1 SGHRS, CDR2 YFSETQ. The CDR3 spells CASSEKELTEAFF. For the CDR3, the DNA is TGCGCCAGCAGCGAGAAGGAGCTCACTGAAGCTTTCTTT.

The chain joins TRBV7-6 to TRBJ2-1; TRBD2 agrees at 8 bases. V lost 5 bases and J lost 11; bases outside the gene matches: 14. Germline lookup yields CDR1 SGHVS and CDR2 FNYEAQ. This CDR3 spans 15 amino acids. The CDR3 DNA reads TGTGCCAGCAGCCCCGGACGGAACCTAGCGGGTCAGCAGTTCTTC. Translating gives CASSPGRNLAGQQFF.

This clone was seen a single time. The chain employs TRBV7-7 and TRBJ2-3; 8 positions match TRBD2. Trimming at V came to 1 base and at J to 4 bases, leaving 4 bases not matched to a gene. Germline V CDR1 and CDR2: SSHAT, FNYEAQ (reference sequence). The CDR3 is made up of 15 amino acids. The CDR3 DNA reads TGTGCCAGCAGCTTAGGGACGGGAGGGGCAGATACGCAGTATTTT. This sequence encodes CASSLGTGGADTQYF.

The J gene is TRBJ1-1, the V gene TRBV4-1, with D possibly TRBD1 on 5 matching bases. V dropped 1 base and J dropped 4 bases, with 16 bases sitting between them. Germline CDR1 is MGHRA and CDR2 is YSYEKL. The CDR3 consists of 16 residues. DNA of the CDR3: TGCGCCAGCAGCCAAGTTCTGGGGCCGGGTTCCACTGAAGCTTTCTTT. This sequence encodes CASSQVLGPGSTEAFF.

J is TRBJ2-1 and V is TRBV7-2; 8 nucleotides match TRBD2. CDR1 SGHTA and CDR2 FQGNSA come from the germline V gene. With V trimmed by 4 bases and J by 15 bases, 11 bases remained unmatched. The CDR3 covers 13 residues. Here the CDR3 reads CASSSPGLGVGFF. The DNA for the CDR3 is TGTGCCAGCAGCTCCCCGGGACTAGGGGTTGGGTTCTTC.

The chain uses TRBV9 and TRBJ2-1; D gene ambiguous. The V gene lost 0 bases and the J gene lost 6 bases, with 13 bases spanning the gap. CDR1 SGDLS and CDR2 YYNGEE come from the germline V gene. CDR3 size: 15 residues. The DNA of the CDR3 is TGTGCCAGCAGCGTAGGTGGCGGAGAAGCCAATGAGCAGTTCTTC. Its protein is CASSVGGGEANEQFF.

This sequence joins TRBV9 and TRBJ2-2; 11 nucleotides align to TRBD2. The trim removed 0 bases at V and 6 bases at J, leaving 1 base unmatched. CDR1 SGDLS and CDR2 YYNGEE come from the germline V gene. CDR3 length: 15 amino acids. This CDR3 is CASSVGGLAAGELFF. In DNA, the CDR3 is TGTGCCAGCAGCGTAGGGGGACTAGCGGCCGGGGAGCTGTTTTTT.

The V call is TRBV7-9, the J call TRBJ1-2; D is undetermined. Between the trimmed V and J ends, which lost 1 base and 5 bases, there was a span of 11 bases. Germline V gene data show CDR1 as SEHNR and CDR2 as FQNEAQ (reference sequence). The length of the CDR3 is 14 residues. The CDR3 protein is CASSLVPEYYGYTF. CDR3 coding DNA: TGTGCCAGCAGCTTAGTTCCAGAGTATTATGGCTACACCTTC.